The clone carrying this T cell receptor beta chain occurred a few times. The sample is drawn from a study of early T cells in non-severe SARS-CoV-2 infection. TCRdb reprocessed the 5' RACE reads via MiXCR and lists one record per CDR3 protein. The data hold about 22,000 distinct CDR3 sequences, with 4.5% to 5% observed a single time. CDR1 and CDR2 from the germline V gene are SGHRS and YFSETQ. The CDR3 totals 14 residues. With V trimmed by 6 bases and J by 0 bases, 6 bases remained unmatched. This rearrangement joins TRBV5-1 to TRBJ2-7; 7 nucleotides match TRBD1. This TCR derives from an adult who was a healthcare worker with PCR-confirmed SARS-CoV-2 infection or an uninfected control (not recorded which). Input material: whole blood. The CDR3: CASNRDSVSYEQYF. As DNA, the CDR3 is TGCGCCAGCAATCGGGACAGCGTCTCCTACGAGCAGTACTTC.